The 14 T cell receptor beta chains in this list originate from one sample, sequenced in a study of cytomegalovirus exposure and HLA in healthy donors. The PCR employed 60 Vbeta primers together with 13 Jbeta primers. Method: immunoSEQ multiplex PCR; TCRdb's copy keeps in-frame clones and lacks some. The table has 100,000 to 120,000 clones, roughly 71% seen once. Sequencing used PBMCs. All receptors derive from a man between 18 and 29 years old in good health and CMV-seropositive.

The genes are TRBV10-1 and TRBJ2-7; possible D gene TRBD1, 5 bases. Germline-derived CDR1 and CDR2 are WNHNN and SYGVQD (reference sequence). There are 14 residues in the CDR3. Trimming removed 4 bases from V and 1 base from J, with 11 bases in between. The CDR3 DNA is TGCGCCAGCAGTGTCCAGGGAAGGTCCTACGAGCAGTACTTC. This sequence encodes CASSVQGRSYEQYF.

The CDR3 spells CASSLWGSSGGIGTQYF. The CDR3 DNA reads TGTGCCAGCAGCCTCTGGGGCTCTAGCGGGGGTATTGGTACGCAGTATTTT. The rearrangement joins TRBV7-2 to TRBJ2-3; 10 nucleotides align to TRBD2. Germline V CDR1 and CDR2: SGHTA, FQGNSA. V lost 5 bases and J lost 8; bases outside the gene matches: 16. This CDR3 region has 17 residues.

This chain uses TRBV6-5 with TRBJ1-6; possibly TRBD1 for D (5 bases). CDR1 is MNHEY, CDR2 SVGAGI, per germline. The CDR3 is 14 amino acids. V lost 4 bases to trimming and J lost 6 bases, with 10 bases between them. The CDR3 protein is CASSFQGGNSPLHF. The CDR3 DNA sequence: TGTGCCAGCAGTTTTCAGGGCGGTAATTCACCCCTCCACTTT.

V and J are TRBV2 and TRBJ1-6; D is ambiguous. Trimming removed 2 bases at V and 10 bases at J, with 12 bases between. CDR1 is SNHLY and CDR2 is FYNNEI in the germline V gene. CDR3 length: 14 residues. CDR3 sequence: CASSESLSRSPLHF. CDR3 in DNA: TGTGCCAGCAGTGAAAGTCTAAGCAGGTCACCCCTCCACTTT.

The rearrangement uses TRBV7-2 and TRBJ1-2; 7 bases map to TRBD1. CDR1 and CDR2 (germline): SGHTA, FQGNSA. Trimming at V came to 5 bases and at J to 4 bases, leaving 7 bases not matched to a gene. There are 14 residues in the CDR3. This CDR3 reads CASSQQGLGYGYTF. For the CDR3, the DNA is TGTGCCAGCAGCCAACAGGGGCTTGGCTATGGCTACACCTTC.

This rearrangement joins TRBV5-6 to TRBJ2-3, with 11 bases aligning to TRBD2. J gave up 1 base and V 4 bases, and 5 bases lay outside the gene matches. Germline CDR1 is SGHDT and CDR2 is YYEEEE. This CDR3 has 16 residues. The chain's CDR3 is CASSGLAGGGTDTQYF. The CDR3 DNA reads TGTGCCAGCAGCGGCCTAGCGGGGGGCGGCACAGATACGCAGTATTTT.

The V gene is TRBV7-9, the J gene TRBJ2-2, with 8 bases fitting TRBD2. In germline, CDR1 is SEHNR, CDR2 FQNEAQ (reference sequence). V shed 5 bases and J 7 bases; nucleotides not matched to a gene: 18. The CDR3 is 18 amino acids. The CDR3 nucleotides are TGTGCCAGCAGCCCCCACCCCCCTGGACTAGCAGTTGTCGGGGAGCTGTTTTTT. Translation gives CASSPHPPGLAVVGELFF.

In DNA, the CDR3 is TGTGCCAGCTCACCAACGGTGGGGACAGTCCGGTGGACCCAGTACTTC. The encoded protein is CASSPTVGTVRWTQYF. The genes are TRBV18 and TRBJ2-5, with 7 bases fitting TRBD1. CDR3 length: 16 residues. Germline CDR1 KGHSH, CDR2 LQKENI. Germline trimming cut 2 bases from V and 7 bases from J; bases unmatched to any gene: 13.

The V and J genes are TRBV2 and TRBJ1-5; TRBD1 might be the D (5 bases). Germline lookup yields CDR1 SNHLY and CDR2 FYNNEI. Trimming took 2 bases from V and 0 from J, leaving 17 bases between them. The CDR3 contains 18 residues. CDR3 sequence: CASSENLLGTFSNQPQHF. The CDR3, as DNA: TGTGCCAGCAGTGAAAACCTCCTAGGGACTTTTAGCAATCAGCCCCAGCATTTT.

This clone was counted between two and nine times. The V and J genes are TRBV7-6 and TRBJ1-2; tentatively, D is TRBD1 (6 bases). Trimming cost V 5 bases and J 8 bases, with 15 bases left between them. The germline V gene has CDR1 SGHVS and CDR2 FNYEAQ. The CDR3 extends over 13 amino acids. DNA for the CDR3: TGTGCCAGCAGCCCCCACAGGGAAGGGGGCTACACCTTC. Its protein is CASSPHREGGYTF.

CDR3 bases: TGTGCCAGCCGAACCGGACTAGCGGGGGTTGAGCAGTACTTC. Amino acid sequence: CASRTGLAGVEQYF. This chain links TRBV6-5 with TRBJ2-7, with TRBD2 identical over 13 bases. The germline gives CDR1 MNHEY, CDR2 SVGAGI. The CDR3 has 14 amino acids. Trimming took 8 bases from V and 7 from J; bases not matched to a gene: 8.

The V gene is TRBV4-1, the J gene TRBJ2-4; TRBD2 is a possible D gene (7 bases). This CDR3 is built from 14 residues. Germline V lookup: CDR1 MGHRA, CDR2 YSYEKL. The V end lost 3 bases, the J end lost 7 bases, and 13 bases lay between the germline ends. This chain's CDR3 is CASSQRGPDNIQYF. Written as DNA, the CDR3 is TGCGCCAGCAGCCAGCGGGGGCCTGATAACATTCAGTACTTC.

J is TRBJ2-2 and V is TRBV11-2, with D possibly TRBD2 on 5 matching bases. CDR1 is SGHAT and CDR2 is FQNNGV in the germline V gene. The V end was cut by 5 bases, the J end by 8 bases, with 12 bases between. The CDR3 runs to 13 residues. The CDR3 DNA is TGTGCCAGCAGCGCGGGTGAAGGTGGGGAGCTGTTTTTT. Encoded protein: CASSAGEGGELFF.

This chain joins TRBV6-6 and TRBJ1-2, with TRBD1 matching over 7 bases. The CDR3 is made up of 15 amino acids. Germline-derived CDR1 and CDR2 are MNHNY and SVGAGI (reference sequence). V gave up 0 bases and J gave up 6 bases; unmatched junction bases: 7. The DNA of the CDR3 is TGTGCCAGCAGTTACTCGACGACAGGGCCACATGGCTACACCTTC. Translation gives CASSYSTTGPHGYTF.